This TCR beta chain was obtained from a study of spatial heterogeneity in lung cancer. Study-level findings and limits: More often at tumor resection than at routine follow-up, ubiquitous expanded tumor TCRs were detected in the blood.

Time point given: sample taken at primary tumor resection. There were 72 donors, all of them untreated patients with early-stage non-small cell lung cancer. Whole RNA was taken from tumor, nontumor lung or frozen PBMC; it was then sequenced unsorted. This clonotype was picked up many times. Its antigen is still unknown. A unique molecular identifier was carried by every single TCR cDNA molecule. TCRdb ran MiXCR on the 5' RACE reads and lists one entry per CDR3 protein. Of some 7,500 distinct CDR3 sequences listed, 7.5% to 10% were seen once; the top ten hold 45% to 55%. Germline CDR1 reads MNHEY; CDR2 reads SMNVEV (reference sequence). There are 14 residues in the CDR3. V was cut by 2 bases and J by 2 bases, with 7 bases left in between.

The rearrangement uses TRBV27 and TRBJ1-5; D gene unclear. The sequence came from a male donor with early-stage non-small cell lung cancer. Material: PBMCs, obtained at surgery. The CDR3 bases are TGTGCCAGCAGTTTAAACGGGGGCAATCAGCCCCAGCATTTT. As protein: CASSLNGGNQPQHF.